The 28 T cell receptor beta chains below come from one sample, sequenced in a study of blood T cell repertoires in COVID-19. The method was immunoSEQ multiplex PCR; TCRdb's version includes in-frame clones alone and lacks a portion of them. The sample comprises 70,000 to 90,000 clones, about 85% of which are singletons, and 24% rests with the top ten. Sequenced: peripheral blood. The receptor source for this set is a human donor in a cohort sampled during active COVID-19.

This clone was seen a single time. For the CDR3, the DNA is TGTGCCAGCAGCAAAGGCGGGGGATACTACGAGCAGTACTTC. This sequence encodes CASSKGGGYYEQYF. The chain employs TRBV21-1 and TRBJ2-7; TRBD2, the table's D call, lacks a check against the DNA. TRBV21-1 is shown as a pseudogene. This CDR3 comprises 14 residues.

This clone was picked up one time. The chain links TRBV11-2 to TRBJ2-5, with unresolved D. Germline CDR1 and CDR2: SGHAT and FQNNGV. CDR3 length: 14 residues. Between the trimmed V and J ends, which lost 1 base and 4 bases, there was a span of 10 bases. The chain's CDR3 is CASSLVTRGETQYF. Here the CDR3 DNA reads TGTGCCAGCAGCTTAGTTACGAGAGGAGAGACCCAGTACTTC.

The chain recombines TRBV6-5 with TRBJ2-3; a weak D match, TRBD2 (5 bases). Germline values: CDR1 MNHEY, CDR2 SVGAGI. The CDR3 length is 13 residues. V shed 6 bases and J shed 1 base, with 8 bases lying between them. The CDR3 sequence: CASRARGTDTQYF. CDR3 DNA: TGTGCCAGCAGGGCGAGGGGCACAGATACGCAGTATTTT.

This clone was counted only a few times. The rearrangement uses TRBV29-1 and TRBJ1-1; D gene unclear. The CDR3 extends over 14 amino acids. Trimming removed 0 bases from V and 5 bases from J, with 13 bases in between. CDR1 is SQVTM and CDR2 is ANQGSEA in the germline V gene. The CDR3 here is CSVEDPREYTEAFF. CDR3 sequence (DNA): TGCAGCGTTGAAGATCCACGGGAATATACTGAAGCTTTCTTT.

Written as DNA, the CDR3 is TGTGCCAGTAGCCGCGACAGGGGCTATCAGCCCCAGCATTTT. Encoded protein: CASSRDRGYQPQHF. V gene TRBV19 combines with J gene TRBJ1-5; 8 bases are a match to TRBD1. The CDR3 runs 14 residues. Germline V gives CDR1 LNHDA, CDR2 SQIVND (reference sequence). Unmatched junction bases numbered 6, after V lost 6 bases and J lost 5 bases. Variable domain in full (rest from reference TRBV19 and TRBJ1-5): DGGITQSPKYLFRKEGQNVTLSCEQNLNHDAMYWYRQDPGQGLRLIYYSQIVNDFQKGDIAEGYSVSREKKESFPLTVTSAQKNPTAFYLCASSRDRGYQPQHFGDGTRLSIL.

V gene TRBV18 combines with J gene TRBJ2-2, with TRBD2 matching over 9 bases. Germline V lookup: CDR1 KGHSH, CDR2 LQKENI. The trim removed 2 bases at V and 3 bases at J, leaving 7 bases unmatched. The CDR3 covers 17 residues. CDR3 amino acids: CASSPKEREVDTGELFF. DNA of the CDR3: TGTGCCAGCTCACCAAAGGAGCGGGAGGTCGACACCGGGGAGCTGTTTTTT.

J is TRBJ1-6 and V is TRBV19, with 8 bases lining up with TRBD1. CDR3 length: 15 amino acids. J was trimmed by 8 bases and V by 5 bases; bases with no gene match: 8. CDR1 is LNHDA and CDR2 is SQIVND in the germline V gene (reference sequence). The CDR3 region is CASSAGTGRDSPLHF. The CDR3 nucleotides are TGTGCCAGTAGTGCCGGGACAGGTCGGGATTCACCCCTCCACTTT.

This chain uses TRBV5-1 with TRBJ2-5; possibly TRBD2 for D (6 bases). Germline values: CDR1 SGHRS, CDR2 YFSETQ. Trimming took off 6 bases at V and 5 bases at J, with 20 bases between the two ends. The CDR3 sequence is 15 residues long. CDR3 loop: CASKTTGGVGETQYF. For the CDR3, the DNA is TGCGCCAGCAAAACCACCGGCGGGGTGGGGGAGACCCAGTACTTC.

The chain uses TRBV5-1 and TRBJ2-1; D not resolved. CDR1 SGHRS and CDR2 YFSETQ come from the germline V gene. Deletions cut 3 bases from V and 3 bases from J, with 10 bases between. This CDR3 has 14 amino acids. The chain's CDR3 is CASSWQKVYNEQFF. In DNA form, the CDR3 reads TGCGCCAGCAGCTGGCAGAAAGTCTACAATGAGCAGTTCTTC.

This chain connects TRBV11-2 to TRBJ2-2; 12 nucleotides align to TRBD2. CDR1 is SGHAT, CDR2 FQNNGV, per germline. The trim removed 0 bases at V and 7 bases at J, leaving 6 bases unmatched. CDR3 size: 17 residues. Written as DNA, the CDR3 is TGTGCCAGCAGCTTAGATCTAGCGGGAGGGCTAAGCGGGGAGCTGTTTTTT. Amino acid sequence: CASSLDLAGGLSGELFF.

J is TRBJ2-5 and V is TRBV18, with TRBD2 matching over 9 bases. CDR1 KGHSH and CDR2 LQKENI come from the germline V gene. The length of the CDR3 is 16 residues. V dropped 2 bases and J dropped 3; count of bases not matched to a gene: 7. In DNA, the CDR3 is TGTGCCAGCTCACCAAACAGCGGGAGGACAAAAGAGACCCAGTACTTC. Amino acid sequence: CASSPNSGRTKETQYF.

The chain joins TRBV29-1 to TRBJ1-2; TRBD1 is a possible D gene (5 bases). CDR3 size: 15 residues. Germline V lookup: CDR1 SQVTM, CDR2 ANQGSEA. Trimming stripped 3 bases from V and 1 base from J, with 15 bases between. The CDR3 loop reads CSVEGGSDRNYGYTF. The CDR3 DNA sequence: TGCAGCGTTGAGGGGGGTTCGGATCGTAACTATGGCTACACCTTC.

The CDR3 reads CASYDRVNTEAFF. CDR3 DNA sequence: TGTGCCAGTTACGACAGGGTGAACACTGAAGCTTTCTTT. This rearrangement joins TRBV28 to TRBJ1-1; 7 nucleotides line up with TRBD1. V trimming: 9 bases; J trimming: 0 bases; junction bases outside the gene matches: 4. The germline V gene has CDR1 MDHEN and CDR2 SYDVKM. CDR3 size: 13 residues. The full variable domain, completed using reference TRBV28 and TRBJ1-1, is DVKVTQSSRYLVKRTGEKVFLECVQDMDHENMFWYRQDPGLGLRLIYFSYDVKMKEKGDIPEGYSVSREKKERFSLILESASTNQTSMYLCASYDRVNTEAFFGQGTRLTVV.

This chain uses TRBV10-3 with TRBJ2-7; TRBD2 might be the D (7 bases). The CDR3 runs to 14 residues. Germline loops: CDR1 ENHRY, CDR2 SYGVKD. V lost 2 bases and J lost 4, with 12 bases in between. CDR3 region: CAISEKGGGYEQYF. CDR3 bases: TGTGCCATCAGTGAGAAAGGGGGGGGTTACGAGCAGTACTTC.

The chain carries TRBV19 and TRBJ2-5, with 12 bases that match TRBD1. This CDR3 has 15 amino acids. After removal of 5 bases from V and 7 bases from J, the junction contained 8 bases not matched to a gene. CDR1 is LNHDA, CDR2 SQIVND, per germline (reference sequence). CDR3 nucleotide sequence: TGTGCCAGTAGTCAAAGGGACAGGGGGCGAGGGACCCAGTACTTC. Protein: CASSQRDRGRGTQYF.

The chain employs TRBV19 and TRBJ2-3, with 7 bases fitting TRBD2. CDR3 length equals 14 residues. V lost 7 bases, J lost 6 bases, and 10 bases stayed unmatched. Germline V gene sequence: CDR1 LNHDA, CDR2 SQIVND (reference sequence). The CDR3, as DNA: TGTGCCAGTACAGGCGGGAGACGAACGGATACGCAGTATTTT. Its translation: CASTGGRRTDTQYF.

The chain's CDR3 is CASSLGERETQYF. The CDR3 nucleotides read TGCGCCAGCAGCTTGGGTGAACGGGAGACCCAGTACTTC. The chain recombines TRBV5-1 with TRBJ2-5; D is undetermined. CDR1 is SGHRS, CDR2 YFSETQ, per germline. The CDR3 length is 13 residues. The V and J ends lost 0 bases and 5 bases respectively, with 8 bases between them.

The CDR3 DNA follows: TGTGCCAGCAGCAAGGGGGTGGCCGGGGAGCTGTTTTTT. Protein: CASSKGVAGELFF. This chain joins TRBV7-2 and TRBJ2-2, with D tentatively TRBD1 (6 bases). The V end was cut by 5 bases, the J end by 6 bases, with 10 bases between. The length of the CDR3 is 13 residues. CDR1 and CDR2 from the germline V gene are SGHTA and FQGNSA.

In DNA form, the CDR3 reads TGTGCCAGCTCACCAGGGGCAAACTACGAGCAGTACTTC. It is translated as CASSPGANYEQYF. V and J are TRBV18 and TRBJ2-7; D is perhaps TRBD1 (5 bases). The CDR3 spans 13 residues. The V gene's germline CDR1 is KGHSH and CDR2 LQKENI. Trimming removed 2 bases at V and 3 bases at J, with 8 bases between.

The V gene is TRBV6-5, the J gene TRBJ2-7, with 7 positions matching TRBD1. The CDR3 loop spans 13 amino acids. From germline, CDR1 is MNHEY and CDR2 SVGAGI. Trimming removed 5 bases from V and 7 bases from J; junction bases left unmatched: 8. CDR3 DNA sequence: TGTGCCAGCAGTACAAACCAGGGGGTTGAGCAGTACTTC. It codes for CASSTNQGVEQYF.

The V gene is TRBV3-1 (or the pseudogene TRBV3-2), the J gene TRBJ1-1, with 8 bases identical to TRBD1. Trimming cost V 4 bases and J 6 bases; bases outside gene matches: 4. The CDR3 has 13 residues. Germline assignment: CDR1 LGHDT and CDR2 YNNKEL (reference sequence). CDR3 sequence (DNA): TGTGCCAGCAGCCCGGACAGGGAGGCTGAAGCTTTCTTT. Its translation: CASSPDREAEAFF.

This chain uses TRBV28 with TRBJ2-3; 7 bases are shared with TRBD2. There are 16 residues in the CDR3. V gave up 4 bases and J gave up 1 base; unmatched junction bases: 8. The germline V gene has CDR1 MDHEN and CDR2 SYDVKM. DNA for the CDR3: TGTGCCAGCAGTTCCTCATGGGGAGGGGGCACAGATACGCAGTATTTT. Translation: CASSSSWGGGTDTQYF. The whole variable domain, remainder taken from reference TRBV28 and TRBJ2-3, is DVKVTQSSRYLVKRTGEKVFLECVQDMDHENMFWYRQDPGLGLRLIYFSYDVKMKEKGDIPEGYSVSREKKERFSLILESASTNQTSMYLCASSSSWGGGTDTQYFGPGTRLTVL.

The chain uses TRBV2 and TRBJ1-5; D is perhaps TRBD1 (6 bases). Germline V gene data show CDR1 as SNHLY and CDR2 as FYNNEI. The V gene lost 5 bases and the J gene lost 1 base, with 15 bases spanning the gap. This CDR3 spans 16 amino acids. CDR3 protein: CASSREDSWSNQPQHF. The DNA of the CDR3 is TGTGCCAGCAGTAGAGAGGACAGTTGGAGCAATCAGCCCCAGCATTTT.

The chain has TRBV28 and TRBJ2-5, with 8 bases that match TRBD2. This CDR3 is built from 15 residues. The ends lost 5 bases at V and 5 bases at J; junction bases unmatched: 10. Germline V gene sequence: CDR1 MDHEN, CDR2 SYDVKM. The CDR3 DNA reads as TGTGCCAGCAGTGATAGCGGGACCGCCGGGGAGACCCAGTACTTC. Protein: CASSDSGTAGETQYF.

V is TRBV2 and J is TRBJ1-1; 10 bases map to TRBD1. Per the germline V gene, CDR1 is SNHLY and CDR2 is FYNNEI. The CDR3 is made up of 14 amino acids. J gave up 4 bases and V 5 bases, and 4 bases lay outside the gene matches. The CDR3 region is CASSSDRGVTEAFF. The CDR3 DNA follows: TGTGCCAGCAGTTCGGACAGGGGGGTCACTGAAGCTTTCTTT.

The chain recombines TRBV29-1 with TRBJ1-1; D is ambiguous. This CDR3 has 13 residues. Per germline, CDR1 SQVTM and CDR2 ANQGSEA. Trimming pared 7 bases from V and 3 bases from J, leaving 15 bases between. CDR3 in amino acids: CSGIRVYDTEAFF. CDR3 sequence (DNA): TGCAGCGGGATACGGGTATACGACACTGAAGCTTTCTTT.

The chain employs TRBV6-5 and TRBJ1-4; 7 bases match TRBD1. The germline CDR1 and CDR2 sequences are MNHEY and SVGAGI. The CDR3 is 15 amino acids. V was clipped by 5 bases and J by 4 bases; unmatched bases: 7. CDR3 in DNA: TGTGCCAGCAGTACTCGACAGGGAGATAATGAAAAACTGTTTTTT. Translating gives CASSTRQGDNEKLFF.

The chain recombines TRBV21-1 with TRBJ1-5; the D call TRBD1 from the table was never checked on the DNA. TRBV21-1 is marked as a pseudogene. The CDR3 extends over 19 amino acids. CDR3 residues: CASSKGPATGDYSNQPQHF. In nucleotides, the CDR3 is TGTGCCAGCAGCAAAGGCCCGGCTACAGGGGATTATAGCAATCAGCCCCAGCATTTT.